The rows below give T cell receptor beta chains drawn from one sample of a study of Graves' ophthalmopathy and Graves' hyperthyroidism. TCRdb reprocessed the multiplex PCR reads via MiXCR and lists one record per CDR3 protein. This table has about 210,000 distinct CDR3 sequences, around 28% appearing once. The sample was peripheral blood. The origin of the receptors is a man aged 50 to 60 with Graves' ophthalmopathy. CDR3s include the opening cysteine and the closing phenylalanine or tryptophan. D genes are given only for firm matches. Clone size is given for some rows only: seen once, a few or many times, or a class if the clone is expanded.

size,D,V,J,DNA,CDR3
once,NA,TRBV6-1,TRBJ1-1,TGTGCCAGTCTTTTATTGGGGGGTCTAGACGGAGCTTTCTTT,CASLLLGGLDGAFF
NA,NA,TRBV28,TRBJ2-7,TGTGCCAGCAGTTCGATTCAAGGGCAGTACTTC,CASSSIQGQYF
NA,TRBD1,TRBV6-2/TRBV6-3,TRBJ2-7,TGTGCCAGCAGTTCCCCTTGGGACAGGGGGCGGACAGACTACGAGCAGTACTTC,CASSSPWDRGRTDYEQYF
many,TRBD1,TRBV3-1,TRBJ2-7,TGTGCCAGCAGCCGCCGGACAGGGGACGAGCAGTACTTC,CASSRRTGDEQYF
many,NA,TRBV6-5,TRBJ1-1,TGTGCCAGCAGTCGGGGTGGAGGCACTGAAGCTTTCTTT,CASSRGGGTEAFF
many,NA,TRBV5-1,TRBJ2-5,TGCGCCAGCAGCCGCGACAGGCCGCGGCAAGAGACCCAGTACTTC,CASSRDRPRQETQYF
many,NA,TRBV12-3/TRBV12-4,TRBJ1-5,TGTGCCAGCAGTTTGGCCACAGGTAATCCCCAGCATTTT,CASSLATGNPQHF
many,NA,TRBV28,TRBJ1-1,TGTGCCAGCAGCCCCGCCGCCGGGGGCGCGGGTGAAGCTTTCTTT,CASSPAAGGAGEAFF
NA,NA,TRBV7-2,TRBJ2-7,TGTGCCAGCAGTTTTCAATCCGCTCCATCCGAGCAGTACTTC,CASSFQSAPSEQYF
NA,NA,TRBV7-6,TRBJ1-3,TGTGCCAGCAGCTTAAGGGTTTCCGTAAGCTCTGGAAACACCATATATTTT,CASSLRVSVSSGNTIYF
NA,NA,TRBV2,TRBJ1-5,TGTGCCAGCAAAAGGGTCCTCAATCAGCCCCAGCATTTT,CASKRVLNQPQHF
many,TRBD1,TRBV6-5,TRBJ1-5,TGTGCCAGCAGTCCCGGGACAGGGCGCTCTCAGCCCCAGCATTTT,CASSPGTGRSQPQHF
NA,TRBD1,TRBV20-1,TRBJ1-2,TGCAGTGCTAGCGTGTGGCAGGGGGCTCATGGCTACACCTTC,CSASVWQGAHGYTF
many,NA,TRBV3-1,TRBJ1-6,TGTGCCAGCAGCCAAACAACTAATTCACCCCTCCACTTT,CASSQTTNSPLHF
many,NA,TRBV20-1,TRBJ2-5,TGCAGTGCCTTTGACAGACGGGAGACCCAGTACTTC,CSAFDRRETQYF
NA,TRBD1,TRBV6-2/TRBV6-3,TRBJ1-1,TGTGCCAGCAAAGGCCCTCGGATCGGGACAGACTTCAAAGCTTTCTTT,CASKGPRIGTDFKAFF
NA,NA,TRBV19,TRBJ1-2,TGTGCCAGTAGTATTAGAGGTGTAGGTGGCTACACCTTC,CASSIRGVGGYTF
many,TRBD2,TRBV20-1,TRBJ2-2,TGCAGTGCTAGTGGGACTAGCGGAGGAACCGGGGAGCTGTTTTTT,CSASGTSGGTGELFF
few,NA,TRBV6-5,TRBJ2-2,TGTGCCAGCAGTTTCTACTTTACCGGGGAGCTGTTTTTT,CASSFYFTGELFF
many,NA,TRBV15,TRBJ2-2,TGTGCCACCAGCAGAGACCCCACGAACACCGGGGAGCTGTTTTTT,CATSRDPTNTGELFF
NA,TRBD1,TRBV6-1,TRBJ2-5,TGTGCCAGCAGTGCACAGGGGGATGAGACCCAGTACTTC,CASSAQGDETQYF
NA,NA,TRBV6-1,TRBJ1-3,TGTGCCAGCACCCTCACAGGGGGAAACACCATATATTTT,CASTLTGGNTIYF
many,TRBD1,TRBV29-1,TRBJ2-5,TGCAGCGGAGGACAGGACGAAGAGACCCAGTACTTC,CSGGQDEETQYF
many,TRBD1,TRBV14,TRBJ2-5,TGTGCCAGCAGCCAAGGTGACAGGGGTAGGGAGACCCAGTACTTC,CASSQGDRGRETQYF
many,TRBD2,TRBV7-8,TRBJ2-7,TGTGCCAGCAGCTTAGTAGGGGGCACCGGACTAGCGGGGAAATTTCCCTACGAGCAGTACTTC,CASSLVGGTGLAGKFPYEQYF
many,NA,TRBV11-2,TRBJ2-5,TGTGCCAGCAGCTTAGGATCCCCCTCCGCGGAGACCCAGTACTTC,CASSLGSPSAETQYF
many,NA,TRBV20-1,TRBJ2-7,TGCAGTGCTACCCCAGGGAGAATACTGAACGACGAGCAGTACTTC,CSATPGRILNDEQYF
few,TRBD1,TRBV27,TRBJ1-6,TGTGCCAGCAGTTCGGGACAGGGGTATCCCTATAATTCACCCCTCCACTTT,CASSSGQGYPYNSPLHF
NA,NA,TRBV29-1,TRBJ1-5,TGCAGCGCGAGGGGGGCCTTTCAGCCCCAGCATTTT,CSARGAFQPQHF
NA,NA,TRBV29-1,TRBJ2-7,TGCAGCGTTGAGTCATTCGGGGACGGGCGCCTAAACGAGCAGTACTTC,CSVESFGDGRLNEQYF
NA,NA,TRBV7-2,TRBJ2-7,TGTGCCAGCAGCCCATTACCGGGACTGCTATACGAGCAGTACTTC,CASSPLPGLLYEQYF
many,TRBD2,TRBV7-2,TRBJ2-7,TGTGCCAGCAGCCTGACTAGCGGGCGAGGCTACGAGCAGTACTTC,CASSLTSGRGYEQYF
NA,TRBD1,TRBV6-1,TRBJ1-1,TGTGCCACGACCGCGACAGGGGAGGGCACTGAAGCTTTCTTT,CATTATGEGTEAFF
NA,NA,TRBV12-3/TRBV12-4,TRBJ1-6,TGTGCCAGCAGTTTTCGCGTTCATAATTCACCCCTCCACTTT,CASSFRVHNSPLHF
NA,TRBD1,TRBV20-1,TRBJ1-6,TGCAGTGCTTCGACAGGGGGTAGTTGGGGTTCACCCCTCCACTTT,CSASTGGSWGSPLHF
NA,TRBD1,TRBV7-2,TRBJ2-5,TGTGCCACCAGTGAGCCGGGACAGGGGCAAGAGACCCAGTACTTC,CATSEPGQGQETQYF
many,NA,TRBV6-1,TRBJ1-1,TGTGCCAGCAGTAAGCGGGCTGGTGAAGCTTTCTTT,CASSKRAGEAFF
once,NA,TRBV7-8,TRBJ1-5,TGTGCCAGCAGCTTAGAGAGTCTGGGGTCTCAGCCCCAGCATTTT,CASSLESLGSQPQHF
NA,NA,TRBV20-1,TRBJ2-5,TGCAGTGCTAGCCCCGGGGGAGATTGGGACCAAGAGACCCAGTACTTC,CSASPGGDWDQETQYF
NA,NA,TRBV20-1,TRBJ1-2,TGCAGTGCTGGGCCAGGGTTCGGCTACACCTTC,CSAGPGFGYTF
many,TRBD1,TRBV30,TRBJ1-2,TGTGCCTGGAGTCTTGGACAGGGGGCGAACGGCTACACCTTC,CAWSLGQGANGYTF
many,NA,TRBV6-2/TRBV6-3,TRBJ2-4,TGTGCCCAGCAGGTGGTAGCCAAAAACATTCAGTACTTC,CAQQVVAKNIQYF
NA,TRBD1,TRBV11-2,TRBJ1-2,TGTGCCAGCAGCTTAGTCTGGGACAGGGGAAACTATGGCTACACCTTC,CASSLVWDRGNYGYTF
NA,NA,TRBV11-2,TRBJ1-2,TGTGCCAGCAGCAACCAACTGAGCTACACCTTC,CASSNQLSYTF
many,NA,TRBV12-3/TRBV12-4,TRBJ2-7,TGTGCCAGCAGTTTAGGGGACGGAGACGAGCAGTACTTC,CASSLGDGDEQYF
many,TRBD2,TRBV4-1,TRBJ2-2,TGCGCCAGCAGAAGCGGGAGGGTACAGGGCGGGGAGCTGTTTTTT,CASRSGRVQGGELFF
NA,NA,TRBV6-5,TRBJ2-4,TGTGCCAGCAGCTTACAAGACATTCAGTACTTC,CASSLQDIQYF
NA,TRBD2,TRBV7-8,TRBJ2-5,TGTGCCAGCAGCTTAGTGCGGGAGGGCCTTCGTCAAGAGACCCAGTACTTC,CASSLVREGLRQETQYF